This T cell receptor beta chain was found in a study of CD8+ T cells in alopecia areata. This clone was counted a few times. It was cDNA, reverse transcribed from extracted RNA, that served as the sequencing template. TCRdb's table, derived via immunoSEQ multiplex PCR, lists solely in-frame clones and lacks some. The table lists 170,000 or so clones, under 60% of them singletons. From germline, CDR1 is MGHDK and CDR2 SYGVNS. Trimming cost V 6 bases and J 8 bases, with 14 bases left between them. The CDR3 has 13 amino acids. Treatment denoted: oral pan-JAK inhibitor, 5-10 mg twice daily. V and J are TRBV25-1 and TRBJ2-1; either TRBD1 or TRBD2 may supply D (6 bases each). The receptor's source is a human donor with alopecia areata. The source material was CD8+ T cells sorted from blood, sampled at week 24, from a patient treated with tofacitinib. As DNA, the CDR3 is TGTGCCAGCAGGAGCCCGGGGGCCCATGAGCAGTTCTTC. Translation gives CASRSPGAHEQFF.